The 28 T cell receptor beta chains below come from one sample, sequenced in a study of blood T cell repertoires in COVID-19. Produced via immunoSEQ multiplex PCR; TCRdb's table is partial and in-frame only. The sample has 180,000 or so clones; around 80% are singletons. Sequenced sample: peripheral blood. The receptors originated from a woman older than 75 with COVID-19, enrolled during active disease.

This clone appeared a few times. Other DNA sequences from this sample encode an identical CDR3 as well. This CDR3 reads CASSWGDYGYTF. Here the CDR3 DNA reads TGCGCCAGCAGCTGGGGGGATTATGGCTACACCTTC. The genes are TRBV5-1 and TRBJ1-2, with D possibly being TRBD1 (5 bases). Trimming cost V 3 bases and J 5 bases, with 8 bases left between them. The CDR3 spans 12 residues. Looked up from germline, CDR1 is SGHRS and CDR2 is YFSETQ. Combining the CDR3 with reference TRBV5-1 and TRBJ1-2 gives the whole variable domain KAGVTQTPRYLIKTRGQQVTLSCSPISGHRSVSWYQQTPGQGLQFLFEYFSETQRNKGNFPGRFSGRQFSNSRSEMNVSTLELGDSALYLCASSWGDYGYTFGSGTRLTVV.

The genes are TRBV14 and TRBJ2-3; the D gene is possibly TRBD2 (6 bases). V lost 6 bases and J lost 2, with 15 bases in between. The germline V gene encodes CDR1 SGHDN and CDR2 FVKESK. The CDR3 runs to 15 residues. CDR3 protein: CASRRGLSLTDTQYF. The CDR3 DNA is TGTGCCAGCAGACGGGGACTCTCCCTCACAGATACGCAGTATTTT.

The rearrangement links TRBV6-2 or TRBV6-3 to TRBJ2-1, with a weak D call TRBD2 (5 bases). From germline, CDR1 is MNHEY and CDR2 SVGEGT. The CDR3 length is 13 residues. The germline V and J ends were trimmed by 6 bases and 7 bases, with 13 bases remaining between them. The chain's CDR3 is CASSQRGLNEQFF. The DNA of the CDR3 is TGTGCCAGCAGCCAACGGGGTTTGAATGAGCAGTTCTTC.

This rearrangement joins TRBV19 to TRBJ1-5, with 8 bases fitting TRBD1. The CDR3 runs 14 residues. J lost 6 bases, V lost 5 bases, and 6 bases had no gene match. CDR1 is LNHDA and CDR2 is SQIVND in the germline V gene (reference sequence). This CDR3 is CASSLQGEVQPQHF. The CDR3 DNA reads TGTGCCAGTAGTTTACAGGGGGAGGTTCAGCCCCAGCATTTT. Supplemented by reference TRBV19 and TRBJ1-5, the full variable domain reads DGGITQSPKYLFRKEGQNVTLSCEQNLNHDAMYWYRQDPGQGLRLIYYSQIVNDFQKGDIAEGYSVSREKKESFPLTVTSAQKNPTAFYLCASSLQGEVQPQHFGDGTRLSIL.

The chain carries TRBV14 and TRBJ2-5, with D perhaps matching TRBD2 (6 bases). Trimming left V 0 bases short and J 7 bases short, with 18 bases between. In germline, CDR1 is SGHDN, CDR2 FVKESK. The CDR3 loop spans 16 amino acids. CDR3 sequence reads: CASSQETSFPLRTQYF. CDR3 DNA sequence: TGTGCCAGCAGCCAAGAAACTAGCTTTCCTTTGAGGACCCAGTACTTC.

The J gene is TRBJ2-5, the V gene TRBV7-7; 7 positions match TRBD2. The CDR3 loop spans 12 amino acids. CDR1 is SSHAT, CDR2 FNYEAQ, per germline (reference sequence). CDR3 sequence (DNA): TGTGGGGAGCGGGATCAGGAAGAGACCCAGTACTTC. Translated, it gives CGERDQEETQYF.

V gene TRBV5-4 combines with J gene TRBJ1-1, with a possible D match to TRBD1 (5 bases). V was trimmed by 4 bases and J by 1 base, leaving 14 bases between them. From germline, CDR1 is SGHNT and CDR2 YYREEE (reference sequence). The CDR3 is made up of 15 amino acids. CDR3 coding DNA: TGTGCCAGCAGCGAAACCTGGGGCGGGAACACTGAAGCTTTCTTT. Its translation: CASSETWGGNTEAFF.

The J gene is TRBJ1-2, the V gene TRBV6-5, with a possible D match to TRBD1 (6 bases). The germline V gene has CDR1 MNHEY and CDR2 SVGAGI. CDR3 length: 14 amino acids. V lost 0 bases to trimming and J lost 4 bases, with 9 bases between them. The chain's CDR3 is CASSYSDRTYGYTF. The CDR3 DNA is TGTGCCAGCAGTTACTCCGACAGGACCTATGGCTACACCTTC.

The V call is TRBV7-9, the J call TRBJ2-7; 10 positions agree with TRBD1. Trimming removed 1 base from V and 5 bases from J; junction bases left unmatched: 2. The germline CDR1 and CDR2 sequences are SEHNR and FQNEAQ (reference sequence). The CDR3 runs 14 residues. In DNA, the CDR3 is TGTGCCAGCAGCTTAGGAGGACAGGGGGACGAGCAGTACTTC. It yields the protein CASSLGGQGDEQYF.

This clone was detected a few times. The rearrangement uses TRBV2 and TRBJ2-1; 10 bases map to TRBD2. The CDR3 consists of 18 residues. CDR1 SNHLY and CDR2 FYNNEI come from the germline V gene. With V trimmed by 4 bases and J by 0 bases, 9 bases remained unmatched. The CDR3 DNA reads as TGTGCCAGCAGTGGGATTAGCGGGAGGCCGAGCTCCTACAATGAGCAGTTCTTC. Protein: CASSGISGRPSSYNEQFF.

CDR3 sequence: CASSFEVRGGDYEQYF. As DNA, the CDR3 is TGTGCCAGCAGCTTCGAGGTCAGGGGTGGGGACTACGAGCAGTACTTC. This rearrangement joins TRBV5-4 to TRBJ2-7; D possibly corresponds to TRBD1 (6 bases). CDR1 SGHNT and CDR2 YYREEE come from the germline V gene (reference sequence). V lost 2 bases and J lost 3, with 18 bases in between. The CDR3 has 16 amino acids.

In DNA form, the CDR3 reads TGCGCCAGCAGCCAAGATCCCCCCACCCGGGACAGGGGTTGGTCAAACTATGGCTACACCTTC. It translates to CASSQDPPTRDRGWSNYGYTF. The J gene is TRBJ1-2, the V gene TRBV4-3, with 10 bases matching TRBD1. This CDR3 is 21 amino acids long. Germline CDR1 LGHNA, CDR2 YSLEER. V dropped 0 bases and J dropped 2; count of bases not matched to a gene: 18.

This clone was recorded a few times. The chain carries TRBV7-8 and TRBJ1-4, with TRBD1 identical over 8 bases. The CDR3 has 14 residues. Germline V gene sequence: CDR1 SGHVS, CDR2 FQNEAQ. J lost 7 bases, V lost 5 bases, and 6 bases had no gene match. Written as DNA, the CDR3 is TGTGCCAGCAGCCTCGACAGGGGTTCTGAAAAACTGTTTTTT. This sequence encodes CASSLDRGSEKLFF.

The V call is TRBV4-3, the J call TRBJ1-2; tentative D call: TRBD1 (6 bases). Per germline, CDR1 LGHNA and CDR2 YSLEER. The CDR3 is 17 residues long. Trimming took off 0 bases at V and 4 bases at J, with 18 bases between the two ends. The chain's CDR3 is CASSQDRGGSDFYGYTF. The CDR3, as DNA: TGCGCCAGCAGCCAAGATAGGGGGGGCTCAGACTTCTATGGCTACACCTTC.

The chain joins TRBV6-1 to TRBJ2-1; TRBD2 aligns across 9 bases. V shed 1 base and J 12 bases; nucleotides not matched to a gene: 4. The CDR3 has 13 residues. The V gene's germline CDR1 is MNHNS and CDR2 SASEGT. The CDR3 sequence: CASSEGISGGQFF. The CDR3, as DNA: TGTGCCAGCAGTGAAGGGATTAGCGGGGGGCAGTTCTTC.

This chain uses TRBV6-2 or TRBV6-3 with TRBJ2-7; 9 positions match TRBD1. After removal of 5 bases from V and 2 bases from J, the junction contained 7 bases not matched to a gene. This CDR3 is built from 15 residues. The V gene's germline CDR1 is MNHEY and CDR2 SVGEGT. The CDR3 loop reads CASSTTGTGTYEQYF. The CDR3 coding sequence is TGTGCCAGCAGTACAACCGGGACAGGGACCTACGAGCAGTACTTC.

This clone was detected only once. The chain joins TRBV11-2 to TRBJ1-3; no clear D. The CDR3 is made up of 16 amino acids. Germline V gives CDR1 SGHAT, CDR2 FQNNGV. V was pared by 5 bases and J by 2 bases, with 16 bases between. Here the CDR3 DNA reads TGTGCCAGCAGCGATAACCCCCCGGGTACTGGAAACACCATATATTTT. Residues: CASSDNPPGTGNTIYF.

This chain uses TRBV9 with TRBJ1-6; possible D gene TRBD1, 5 bases. Germline V gene data show CDR1 as SGDLS and CDR2 as YYNGEE. The CDR3 has 16 amino acids. The germline V and J ends were trimmed by 1 base and 1 base, with 9 bases remaining between them. CDR3 in DNA: TGTGCCAGCAGCGTAAAGTCAGGGTCCTATAATTCACCCCTCCACTTT. The encoded protein is CASSVKSGSYNSPLHF.

The chain has TRBV13 and TRBJ1-1; 9 bases fit TRBD1. With V trimmed by 5 bases and J by 7 bases, 5 bases remained unmatched. Germline assignment: CDR1 PRHDT and CDR2 FYEKMQ (reference sequence). The CDR3 is 13 amino acids. The CDR3 DNA is TGTGCCAGCAGCCCGGTGGGACAGGGTGAAGCTTTCTTT. Amino acid sequence: CASSPVGQGEAFF.

The table lists this clone with a few counts. The chain links TRBV2 to TRBJ2-7; 10 bases are shared with TRBD1. Germline V lookup: CDR1 SNHLY, CDR2 FYNNEI. V lost 6 bases, J lost 5 bases, and 7 bases stayed unmatched. The CDR3 sequence is 14 residues long. The CDR3, as DNA: TGTGCCAGCAGGGGGACAGGGGTGGTCCACGAGCAGTACTTC. Protein: CASRGTGVVHEQYF.

The chain employs TRBV7-2 and TRBJ2-2, with D possibly TRBD1 on 6 matching bases. CDR3 length: 16 amino acids. Germline V CDR1 and CDR2: SGHTA, FQGNSA. Trimming stripped 5 bases from V and 4 bases from J, with 17 bases between. CDR3 in DNA: TGTGCCAGCAGCACCCAATCCGGGACAACCACCGGGGAGCTGTTTTTT. It codes for CASSTQSGTTTGELFF. Full variable domain (remainder filled in from reference TRBV7-2 and TRBJ2-2): GAGVSQSPSNKVTEKGKDVELRCDPISGHTALYWYRQSLGQGLEFLIYFQGNSAPDKSGLPSDRFSAERTGGSVSTLTIQRTQQEDSAVYLCASSTQSGTTTGELFFGEGSRLTVL.

V and J are TRBV19 and TRBJ1-5; possible D gene TRBD1, 5 bases. Germline-derived CDR1 and CDR2 are LNHDA and SQIVND (reference sequence). The length of the CDR3 is 12 residues. The ends were cut back, 3 bases at V and 9 bases at J, with 9 bases in the middle. The CDR3 coding sequence is TGTGCCAGTAGTATCGCGGGGCTGCCCCAGCATTTT. Its protein is CASSIAGLPQHF.

The V and J genes are TRBV19 and TRBJ1-5; TRBD1 aligns across 7 bases. The V gene's germline CDR1 is LNHDA and CDR2 SQIVND (reference sequence). The CDR3 extends over 13 amino acids. The V gene end was trimmed by 7 bases and the J gene end by 9 bases; junction bases not matched to a gene: 9. Here the CDR3 DNA reads TGTGCCAGTACCCCGGACAGGAATTGGCCCCAGCATTTT. Protein: CASTPDRNWPQHF.

This clone was seen only a few times. The J gene is TRBJ2-6, the V gene TRBV7-6; D is perhaps TRBD1 (6 bases). CDR1 is SGHVS, CDR2 FNYEAQ, per germline. The CDR3 contains 17 residues. V shed 2 bases and J shed 1 base, with 12 bases lying between them. The DNA for the CDR3 is TGTGCCAGCAGCTTATGGGCAGGGGAGTCTGGGGCCAACGTCCTGACTTTC. Translation gives CASSLWAGESGANVLTF.

The rearrangement uses TRBV12-3 or TRBV12-4 and TRBJ2-1; the match to TRBD2 covers 7 bases. Trimming at V came to 5 bases and at J to 10 bases, leaving 8 bases not matched to a gene. The CDR3 extends over 13 amino acids. CDR3 region: CASSTPGTTEQFF. The CDR3 nucleotides are TGTGCCAGCAGTACGCCCGGGACTACGGAGCAGTTCTTC.

The chain is built from TRBV29-1 and TRBJ1-2, with a weak D call TRBD1 (6 bases). With 4 bases removed from V and 8 bases from J, the gap between germline ends came to 11 bases. CDR3 length: 11 residues. The germline gives CDR1 SQVTM, CDR2 ANQGSEA. CDR3 bases: TGCAGCGTTGGGGGACAAAAAGGCTACACCTTC. Translated: CSVGGQKGYTF.

This chain joins TRBV19 and TRBJ2-1; TRBD1 aligns across 10 bases. J was trimmed by 8 bases and V by 6 bases; bases with no gene match: 7. Germline CDR1 and CDR2: LNHDA and SQIVND (reference sequence). This CDR3 region has 14 residues. The CDR3 sequence: CASRGTGEHDEQFF. The CDR3 region has the DNA TGTGCCAGTAGGGGGACAGGGGAGCACGATGAGCAGTTCTTC.

The V call is TRBV2, the J call TRBJ1-5, with no clear D. V shed 3 bases and J shed 1 base, with 16 bases lying between them. The CDR3 consists of 17 residues. Looked up from germline, CDR1 is SNHLY and CDR2 is FYNNEI. CDR3 in amino acids: CASSDNFSGSSNQPQHF. Written as DNA, the CDR3 is TGTGCCAGCAGTGATAATTTCTCGGGGAGCAGCAATCAGCCCCAGCATTTT.